This TCR beta chain was sequenced for a study of post-analysis software for immune sequencing data. Looking at the study overall: Relapsing-remitting, secondary progressive and progressive-relapsing forms of multiple sclerosis all featured among disease courses.

Study observations and caveats: Significantly lower normalized Chao1 diversity was seen in multiple sclerosis patients than in controls. When patients were compared with controls, 4 or 5 TRBV segments were more frequent, TRBV5-6, TRBV5-1 and TRBV20-1 among them.

Unique molecular identifiers had been added to the TCR beta cDNA libraries. Input populations of 1 to 10 million T cells gave rise to roughly 0.5 million cDNA molecules. TCRdb re-analysed the PCR reads in MiXCR, keeping a single row per CDR3 protein. The sample lists 400,000 to 500,000 distinct CDR3 sequences, about 40% seen once, with approximately 7.6% in the top ten. Concerning this clonotype: What it binds is not known.

This CDR3 has 16 amino acids. Germline V gene data show CDR1 as LGHDT and CDR2 as YNNKEL (reference sequence). Source material: blood. The rearrangement joins TRBV3-1 to TRBJ2-7; 10 bases match TRBD1. The DNA end lines up better with TRBJ2-5; the J call may be wrong. This sequence was found in a girl aged 2 to 10 with multiple sclerosis. CDR3: CASSQGLTGGLETQYF. The CDR3 DNA follows: TGTGCCAGCAGCCAAGGATTGACAGGGGGCTTAGAGACCCAGTACTTC.